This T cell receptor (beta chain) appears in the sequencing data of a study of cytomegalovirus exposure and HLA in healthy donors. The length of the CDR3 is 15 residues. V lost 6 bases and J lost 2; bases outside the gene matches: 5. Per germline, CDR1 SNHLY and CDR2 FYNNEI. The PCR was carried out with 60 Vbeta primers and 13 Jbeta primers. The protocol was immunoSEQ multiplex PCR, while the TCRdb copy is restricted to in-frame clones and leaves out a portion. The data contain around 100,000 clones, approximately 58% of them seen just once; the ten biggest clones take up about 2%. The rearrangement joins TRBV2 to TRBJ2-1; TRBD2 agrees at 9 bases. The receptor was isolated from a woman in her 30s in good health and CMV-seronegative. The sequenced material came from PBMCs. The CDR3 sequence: CASRDPSGTYNEQFF. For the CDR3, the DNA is TGTGCCAGCAGAGATCCTAGCGGGACCTACAATGAGCAGTTCTTC.